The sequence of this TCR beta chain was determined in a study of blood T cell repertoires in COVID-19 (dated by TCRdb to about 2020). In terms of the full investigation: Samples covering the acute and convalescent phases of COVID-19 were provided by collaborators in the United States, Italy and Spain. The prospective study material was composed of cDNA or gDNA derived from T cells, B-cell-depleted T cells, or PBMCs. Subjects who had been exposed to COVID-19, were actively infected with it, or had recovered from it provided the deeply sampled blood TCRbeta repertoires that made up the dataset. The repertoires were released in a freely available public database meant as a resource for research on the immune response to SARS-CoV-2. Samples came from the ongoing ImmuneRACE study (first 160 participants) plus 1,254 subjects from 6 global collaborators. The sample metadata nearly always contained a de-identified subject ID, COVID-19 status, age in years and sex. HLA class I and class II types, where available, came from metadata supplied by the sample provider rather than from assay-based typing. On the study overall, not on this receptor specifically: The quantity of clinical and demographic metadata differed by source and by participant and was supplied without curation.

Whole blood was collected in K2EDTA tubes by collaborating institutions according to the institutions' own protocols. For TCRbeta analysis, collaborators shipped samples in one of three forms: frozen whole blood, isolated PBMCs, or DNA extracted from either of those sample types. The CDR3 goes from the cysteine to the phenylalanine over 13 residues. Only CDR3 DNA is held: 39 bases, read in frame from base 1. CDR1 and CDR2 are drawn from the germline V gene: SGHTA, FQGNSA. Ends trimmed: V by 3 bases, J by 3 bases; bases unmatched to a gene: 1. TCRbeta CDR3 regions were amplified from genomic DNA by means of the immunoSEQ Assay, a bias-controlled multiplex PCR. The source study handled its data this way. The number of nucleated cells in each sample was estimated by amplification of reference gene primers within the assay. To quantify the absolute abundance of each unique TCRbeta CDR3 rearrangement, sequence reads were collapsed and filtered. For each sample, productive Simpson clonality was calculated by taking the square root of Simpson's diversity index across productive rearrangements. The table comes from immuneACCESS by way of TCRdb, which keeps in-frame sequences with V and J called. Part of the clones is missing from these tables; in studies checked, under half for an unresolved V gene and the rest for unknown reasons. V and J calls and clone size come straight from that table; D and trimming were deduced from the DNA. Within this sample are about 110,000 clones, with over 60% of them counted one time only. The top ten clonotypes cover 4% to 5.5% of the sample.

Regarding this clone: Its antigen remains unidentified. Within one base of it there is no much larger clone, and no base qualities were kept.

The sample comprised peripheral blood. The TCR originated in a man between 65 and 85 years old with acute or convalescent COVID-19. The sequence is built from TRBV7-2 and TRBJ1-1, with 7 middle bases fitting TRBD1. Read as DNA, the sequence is TGTGCCAGCAGCTTCGGACAGGACACTGAAGCTTTCTTT. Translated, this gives CASSFGQDTEAFF.